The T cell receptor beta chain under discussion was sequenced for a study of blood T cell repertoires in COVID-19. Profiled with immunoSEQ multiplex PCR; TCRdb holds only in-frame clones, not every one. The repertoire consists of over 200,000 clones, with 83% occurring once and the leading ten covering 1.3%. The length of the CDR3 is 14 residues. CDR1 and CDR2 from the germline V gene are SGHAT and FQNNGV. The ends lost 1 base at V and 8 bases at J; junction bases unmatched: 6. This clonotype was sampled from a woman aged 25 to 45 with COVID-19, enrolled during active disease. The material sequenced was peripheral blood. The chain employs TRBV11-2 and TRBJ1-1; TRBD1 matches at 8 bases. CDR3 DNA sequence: TGTGCCAGCAGCTTAGTCAGGGGGCGCATGGAAGCTTTCTTT. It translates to CASSLVRGRMEAFF.